Listed below are T cell receptor beta chains from one sample, sequenced in a study of OX40 agonist ivuxolimab in advanced cancers. Assay: immunoSEQ multiplex PCR; the TCRdb copy retains only in-frame clones and omits some. This sample has about 20,000 clones, with 80% to 90% found just once. This material consisted of CD4+ or CD8+ T cells sorted from blood, taken in a trial of the OX40 agonist ivuxolimab. Receptors originate from an adult with an advanced solid tumor such as melanoma, head and neck, liver or kidney cancer. Each CDR3 is given with its conserved first and last residue. D genes are given only for firm matches. Clone size, where shown, is once, few, many, or a class for clones that have expanded.

.	15	TRBV7-9	.	TRBJ2-5	TGTGCCAGCAGCATCCCTCGGGGGCCGGGGGAGACCCAGTACTTC	CASSIPRGPGETQYF
.	15	TRBV27	.	TRBJ2-1	TGTGCCAGCAGTTTATCTAGCGTACCTTACAATGAGCAGTTCTTC	CASSLSSVPYNEQFF
.	17	TRBV5-1	.	TRBJ1-3	TGCGCCAGCAGCTTGGGGCTTGGGAGCCCTAAACCAGACACCATATATTTT	CASSLGLGSPKPDTIYF
TRBD1	17	TRBV7-9	.	TRBJ1-6	TGTGCCAGCAGCGAAAACCGGGACAGGGTGCGTAATTCACCCCTCCACTTT	CASSENRDRVRNSPLHF
TRBD2	17	TRBV7-2	.	TRBJ2-1	TGTGCCAGCAGCTTTTCGGGACTAACTGACCCCTCCAATGAGCAGTTCTTC	CASSFSGLTDPSNEQFF
TRBD1	14	TRBV27	.	TRBJ2-1	TGTGCCAGCAGTCCACAGGGGGTCGGGAATGAGCAGTTCTTC	CASSPQGVGNEQFF
.	13	TRBV5-1	.	TRBJ1-1	TGCGCCAGCAGCGACGGGGGGGACACTGAAGCTTTCTTT	CASSDGGDTEAFF
.	13	TRBV9	.	TRBJ2-7	TGTGCCAGCAGCGTAGGGGATCCCTACGAGCAGTACTTC	CASSVGDPYEQYF
.	15	TRBV5-1	.	TRBJ2-7	TGCGCCAGCAGCTTGGAGCCGGACTCTCTTCCCGAGCAGTACTTC	CASSLEPDSLPEQYF
TRBD2	15	TRBV2	.	TRBJ2-1	TGTGCCAGCAGTGAGACTAGCGGTCCCTACAATGAGCAGTTCTTC	CASSETSGPYNEQFF
TRBD2	16	TRBV7-6	.	TRBJ2-7	TGTGCCAGCAGCTTAGCGCTAGCGGGAGGGCCGTACGAGCAGTACTTC	CASSLALAGGPYEQYF
TRBD1	15	TRBV13	.	TRBJ2-7	TGTGCCAGCAGCTCGCCGGGACAGGGTACTTTCGAGCAGTACTTC	CASSSPGQGTFEQYF
.	16	TRBV15	.	TRBJ2-7	TGTGCCACCAGCAGCGGCGGGACCCGACCGTACTACGAGCAGTACTTC	CATSSGGTRPYYEQYF
.	16	TRBV27	.	TRBJ2-7	TGTGCCAGCAGTTTATCTAAGTGGGTTACAAGCTACGAGCAGTACTTC	CASSLSKWVTSYEQYF
.	14	TRBV12-5	.	TRBJ1-2	TGTGCTAGTGGGGGCAGGGGAAGGTCGCAGGGCTACACCTTC	CASGGRGRSQGYTF
TRBD2	14	TRBV9	once	TRBJ2-7	TGTGCCAGCAGCCTGGGACTAGCATTATACGAGCAGTACTTC	CASSLGLALYEQYF
.	12	TRBV2	.	TRBJ2-7	TGTGCCAGCAGGGAAGGATCCTACGAGCAGTACTTC	CASREGSYEQYF
TRBD2	15	TRBV27	.	TRBJ2-7	TGTGCCAGCAGTTTAGGACTAGCGGGAGGGGAGGAGCAGTACTTC	CASSLGLAGGEEQYF
.	15	TRBV7-3	medium-sized	TRBJ1-3	TGTGCCAGCAGCTCGACCCCGGACGCTGGAAACACCATATATTTT	CASSSTPDAGNTIYF
TRBD1	11	TRBV29-1	once	TRBJ2-7	TGCAGCGTTGAGGGACAGTACGAGCAGTACTTC	CSVEGQYEQYF
TRBD1	15	TRBV5-4	.	TRBJ1-4	TGTGCCAGCAGCCATAACAGGGGAACTAATGAAAAACTGTTTTTT	CASSHNRGTNEKLFF
.	15	TRBV5-1	.	TRBJ1-5	TGCGCCAGCAGCCCGGACGGGACGGGCAATCAGCCCCAGCATTTT	CASSPDGTGNQPQHF
.	14	TRBV29-1	.	TRBJ2-2	TGCAGCGTCTCCGGGACACCGAACACCGGGGAGCTGTTTTTT	CSVSGTPNTGELFF
.	18	TRBV6-7	.	TRBJ1-2	TGTGCCAGCAGTGACGGGACCGCACTGGGGGTAGCTAACTATGGCTACACCTTC	CASSDGTALGVANYGYTF
.	11	TRBV11-2	.	TRBJ1-5	TGTGCCAGCAGCCGCGGGGGGCGGCAGCATTTT	CASSRGGRQHF
.	12	TRBV5-4	.	TRBJ2-4	TGTGCCAGCAGTTTAGCTGGAAACATTCAGTACTTC	CASSLAGNIQYF
.	16	TRBV7-4	.	TRBJ1-2	TGTGCCAGCAGCTTAAGAGGGCAAACAGCATATTATGGCTACACCTTC	CASSLRGQTAYYGYTF
.	13	TRBV7-6	few	TRBJ1-6	TGTGCCAGCAGCGCGGACGGGAATTCACCCCTCCACTTT	CASSADGNSPLHF
TRBD1	16	TRBV4-1	.	TRBJ1-1	TGCGCCAGCAGCCAAGCCCCGACAGGGTTAGTCACTGAAGCTTTCTTT	CASSQAPTGLVTEAFF
.	15	TRBV28	.	TRBJ2-7	TGTGCCAGCAGTTTATGGAGGACTCTGGAGGGAGAGCAGTACTTC	CASSLWRTLEGEQYF
.	16	TRBV5-1	.	TRBJ1-3	TGCGCCAGCAGCTCGGGAGGGAAAACCTCTGGAAACACCATATATTTT	CASSSGGKTSGNTIYF
.	14	TRBV2	.	TRBJ2-5	TGTGCCAGCAGTGAACCGGGACAACAAGAGACCCAGTACTTC	CASSEPGQQETQYF
.	12	TRBV6-5	.	TRBJ1-5	TGTGCCAGCCGGCAGGAGAGCGGGCCCCAGCATTTT	CASRQESGPQHF
TRBD1	17	TRBV5-1	.	TRBJ2-2	TGCGCCAGCAGGTCGGACAGGGGGCCCGAAGGCACCGGGGAGCTGTTTTTT	CASRSDRGPEGTGELFF
TRBD2	16	TRBV30	once	TRBJ2-3	TGTGCCTGGATCCAGACTAGCGGGAGGACCACAGATACGCAGTATTTT	CAWIQTSGRTTDTQYF
.	14	TRBV11-2	once	TRBJ1-5	TGTGCCAGCAGCTTAGCACAGGGCAATCAGCCCCAGCATTTT	CASSLAQGNQPQHF
.	16	TRBV2	.	TRBJ2-1	TGTGCCAGCAATTTCGTCCGGGACTTGTCCTACAATGAGCAGTTCTTC	CASNFVRDLSYNEQFF
TRBD1	15	TRBV13	.	TRBJ2-7	TGTGCCAGCAGCTTAAGGGACAGGGCGCCCTACGAGCAGTACTTC	CASSLRDRAPYEQYF
.	16	TRBV6-6	.	TRBJ2-1	TGTGCCAGCAGCCCCCTCCTAGACAGCGGATACAATGAGCAGTTCTTC	CASSPLLDSGYNEQFF
TRBD1	15	TRBV27	.	TRBJ1-1	TGTGCCAGCAGTTTATCGGGGACAGGGAACACTGAAGCTTTCTTT	CASSLSGTGNTEAFF
.	17	TRBV18	.	TRBJ2-5	TGTGCCAGCTCACCACAAAAGGCAGTCCCTCTGGAGGGGACCCAGTACTTC	CASSPQKAVPLEGTQYF
.	14	TRBV6-4	once	TRBJ2-7	TGTGCCAGCAAGAAGGGCAGGAGCTCCTACGAGCAGTACTTC	CASKKGRSSYEQYF
TRBD2	15	TRBV6-1	.	TRBJ2-1	TGTGCCAGCGTTGGGACTAGCGGGGGATACAATGAGCAGTTCTTC	CASVGTSGGYNEQFF
TRBD2	18	TRBV7-7	.	TRBJ2-3	TGTGCCAGCAGCTCGACTATGGGGACTAGCGCTAGCACAGATACGCAGTATTTT	CASSSTMGTSASTDTQYF
TRBD1	16	TRBV7-9	.	TRBJ1-2	TGTGCCAGCAGCTTAGCGCGGACAGGGGCCGCACATGGCTACACCTTC	CASSLARTGAAHGYTF
.	13	TRBV30	.	TRBJ1-1	TGTGCCTGGAGTAAAGGGGGGAACACTGAAGCTTTCTTT	CAWSKGGNTEAFF
.	15	TRBV7-3	.	TRBJ2-1	TGTGCCAGCAGCCCCATGGGAGGTGCCTACAATGAGCAGTTCTTC	CASSPMGGAYNEQFF
.	15	TRBV7-9	.	TRBJ2-7	TGTGCCAGCAGCTTAAAGGCAGGGAGCTCCTACGAGCAGTACTTC	CASSLKAGSSYEQYF
TRBD1	12	TRBV11-2	.	TRBJ2-7	TGTGCTGTGGGGACAGGGCCCTACGAGCAGTACTTC	CAVGTGPYEQYF
TRBD1	13	TRBV7-8	.	TRBJ2-7	TGTGCCGGGGGGACAGGGGGAGCCTACGAGCAGTACTTC	CAGGTGGAYEQYF
.	15	TRBV27	.	TRBJ2-1	TGTGCCAGCAGTCCTACCGTGGGGGGAGACAATGAGCAGTTCTTC	CASSPTVGGDNEQFF
.	16	TRBV4-2	.	TRBJ2-7	TGTGCCAGCAGCCAAGATATGACGGGAGCTTTTATCGAGCAGTACTTC	CASSQDMTGAFIEQYF
.	12	TRBV4-2	many	TRBJ1-1	TGTGCCAGCAGCCAAGGGACAGTTGAAGCTTTCTTT	CASSQGTVEAFF
.	11	TRBV9	.	TRBJ1-2	TGTGCCAGCAGCGTAGACGGGGGCTACACCTTC	CASSVDGGYTF